The text below deals with one TCR beta chain. Germline assignment: CDR1 KGHDR and CDR2 SFDVKD. Trimming removed 4 bases from V and 1 base from J; junction bases left unmatched: 2. The CDR3 has 15 amino acids. This sample stems from a study of blood T cell repertoires in COVID-19. Profiling relied on immunoSEQ multiplex PCR, and the TCRdb table lists in-frame clones only, not all of them. The profile shows roughly 330,000 clones, around 87% of them singletons. The sequenced sample consisted of PBMCs or T cells enriched from blood (not recorded which). The chain joins TRBV24-1 to TRBJ1-1; the match to TRBD1 covers 10 bases. This TCR was recovered from a woman in her thirties who had recovered from COVID-19. CDR3 region: CATSEGTGENTEAFF. In nucleotides, the CDR3 is TGTGCCACCAGTGAGGGGACAGGGGAGAACACTGAAGCTTTCTTT.